These 17 T cell receptor beta chains came from one sample sequenced in a study of shared clonotypes between healthy human individuals. TCRdb's copy holds only in-frame clones and misses some; the assay was immunoSEQ multiplex PCR. Here the sample spans 1,400,000 or so clones, just under 99% being singletons. Sequencing was carried out using naive CD4+ T cells sorted from blood. Indicated subset: CD45RA+ positively selected. These receptors were taken from a man aged 25 to 40 in good health.

This chain links TRBV7-8 with TRBJ2-7, with D perhaps TRBD2 (6 bases). V gave up 5 bases and J gave up 6 bases, with 11 bases separating them. This CDR3 has 12 residues. CDR1 SGHVS and CDR2 FQNEAQ come from the germline V gene. This chain's CDR3 is CASSPRRGEQYF. CDR3 DNA sequence: TGTGCCAGCAGCCCCAGGAGGGGCGAGCAGTACTTC.

The rearrangement joins TRBV2 to TRBJ2-1, with a tentative D call TRBD2 (5 bases). Germline V gene lookup returns CDR1 SNHLY and CDR2 FYNNEI. V was pared by 4 bases and J by 5 bases, with 15 bases between. The CDR3 totals 15 residues. The chain's CDR3 is CASSGRGTPDNEQFF. CDR3 in DNA: TGTGCCAGCAGTGGACGGGGAACACCAGACAATGAGCAGTTCTTC.

The chain links TRBV10-2 to TRBJ2-6; 9 positions match TRBD1. Trimming at V came to 10 bases and at J to 0 bases, leaving 7 bases not matched to a gene. CDR1 and CDR2 (germline): WSHSY, SAAADI. This CDR3 contains 16 residues. CDR3 protein: CATRDRASSGANVLTF. CDR3 in DNA: TGCGCCACCCGGGACAGGGCTTCCTCTGGGGCCAACGTCCTGACTTTC.

V usage is TRBV18 and J usage is TRBJ1-1; 7 nucleotides line up with TRBD1. The J segment lost 2 bases and the V segment lost 3 bases, leaving 6 bases of the junction unmatched. CDR1 is KGHSH and CDR2 is LQKENI in the germline V gene. The CDR3 sequence is 15 residues long. DNA for the CDR3: TGTGCCAGCTCACCCCAGACAGGGTCAAACACTGAAGCTTTCTTT. Its translation is CASSPQTGSNTEAFF.

This sequence joins TRBV6-5 and TRBJ2-5, with D unresolved. V gave up 0 bases and J gave up 1 base, with 12 bases separating them. This CDR3 spans 16 amino acids. Per the germline V gene, CDR1 is MNHEY and CDR2 is SVGAGI. CDR3 sequence: CASSYSSRGFQETQYF. In DNA form, the CDR3 reads TGTGCCAGCAGTTACTCGTCGAGAGGTTTCCAAGAGACCCAGTACTTC.

The chain is built from TRBV20-1 and TRBJ1-4; no reliable D call. Germline CDR1 reads DFQATT; CDR2 reads SNEGSKA (reference sequence). This CDR3 region has 11 residues. Trimming pared 1 base from V and 8 bases from J, leaving 5 bases between. CDR3 region: CSARGTEKLFF. The CDR3 DNA reads TGCAGTGCTAGAGGCACAGAAAAACTGTTTTTT.

V is TRBV7-9 and J is TRBJ1-2; tentative D call: TRBD1 (5 bases). Germline CDR1 is SEHNR and CDR2 is FQNEAQ (reference sequence). The V end was cut by 8 bases, the J end by 3 bases, with 10 bases between. There are 12 residues in the CDR3. The CDR3: CASEGRDYGYTF. The CDR3 region has the DNA TGTGCCAGCGAGGGGCGAGACTATGGCTACACCTTC. Drawing the rest from reference TRBV7-9 and TRBJ1-2, the complete variable domain is DTGVSQNPRHKITKRGQNVTFRCDPISEHNRLYWYRQTLGQGPEFLTYFQNEAQLEKSRLLSDRFSAERPKGSFSTLEIQRTEQGDSAMYLCASEGRDYGYTFGSGTRLTVV.

V usage is TRBV4-3 and J usage is TRBJ2-1; 11 bases align to TRBD2. Germline V gives CDR1 LGHNA, CDR2 YSLEER. This CDR3 is built from 17 residues. With V trimmed by 1 base and J by 12 bases, 14 bases remained unmatched. CDR3 region: CASSQVFSGRAVRVQFF. In nucleotides, the CDR3 is TGCGCCAGCAGCCAAGTTTTTAGCGGGAGGGCCGTTCGGGTGCAGTTCTTC.

The genes are TRBV5-1 and TRBJ1-2; TRBD1 matches at 8 bases. V shed 5 bases and J 6 bases; nucleotides not matched to a gene: 6. Germline V gene lookup returns CDR1 SGHRS and CDR2 YFSETQ. The CDR3 covers 13 residues. As DNA, the CDR3 is TGCGCCAGCAGTTACGAGACAGGGGATGGCTACACCTTC. The encoded protein is CASSYETGDGYTF.

To note about this clone: Other DNA sequences in the same sample also yield this CDR3. This chain joins TRBV5-1 and TRBJ2-5; 9 positions match TRBD1. Germline CDR1 and CDR2: SGHRS and YFSETQ. J lost 2 bases, V lost 0 bases, and 2 bases had no gene match. The CDR3 sequence is 15 residues long. The DNA of the CDR3 is TGCGCCAGCAGCTTGGAAGGACAGGGGCAAGAGACCCAGTACTTC. Protein sequence: CASSLEGQGQETQYF. Drawing the rest from reference TRBV5-1 and TRBJ2-5, the complete variable domain is KAGVTQTPRYLIKTRGQQVTLSCSPISGHRSVSWYQQTPGQGLQFLFEYFSETQRNKGNFPGRFSGRQFSNSRSEMNVSTLELGDSALYLCASSLEGQGQETQYFGPGTRLLVL.

V usage is TRBV7-8 and J usage is TRBJ1-5; D not resolved. Germline loops: CDR1 SGHVS, CDR2 FQNEAQ. This CDR3 region has 16 residues. Between the trimmed V and J ends, which lost 5 bases and 0 bases, there was a span of 14 bases. This CDR3 is CASSLHTPTSNQPQHF. In nucleotides, the CDR3 is TGTGCCAGCAGCCTACATACGCCGACTAGCAATCAGCCCCAGCATTTT. Based on the CDR3 plus reference TRBV7-8 and TRBJ1-5, the full variable domain is GAGVSQSPRYKVAKRGQDVALRCDPISGHVSLFWYQQALGQGPEFLTYFQNEAQLDKSGLPSDRFFAERPEGSVSTLKIQRTQQEDSAVYLCASSLHTPTSNQPQHFGDGTRLSIL.

The chain recombines TRBV27 with TRBJ2-3; TRBD2 aligns across 7 bases. V was clipped by 5 bases and J by 0 bases; unmatched bases: 5. Germline V gene data show CDR1 as MNHEY and CDR2 as SMNVEV (reference sequence). This CDR3 comprises 15 residues. The CDR3 loop reads CASSASGPSTDTQYF. CDR3 DNA: TGTGCCAGCAGTGCTAGCGGACCGAGCACAGATACGCAGTATTTT.

The genes are TRBV5-1 and TRBJ2-5; D is ambiguous. CDR3 size: 14 residues. CDR1 is SGHRS and CDR2 is YFSETQ in the germline V gene. The V end was cut by 4 bases, the J end by 3 bases, with 13 bases between. The CDR3 reads CASSPRTDKETQYF. CDR3 bases: TGCGCCAGCAGCCCCCGGACGGATAAAGAGACCCAGTACTTC.

The chain combines TRBV7-3 with TRBJ2-1; 8 bases are a match to TRBD1. The V segment lost 5 bases and the J segment 8 bases; nucleotides outside the gene matches: 11. The CDR3 covers 15 residues. The germline CDR1 and CDR2 sequences are SGHTA and FQGTGA. CDR3 residues: CASSLTGTGVHEQFF. CDR3 DNA: TGTGCCAGCAGCCTCACCGGGACAGGCGTCCATGAGCAGTTCTTC.

With regard to this clone: Mismatch with germline at one junction end may stem from a read error. This rearrangement joins TRBV11-2 to TRBJ1-1; 7 nucleotides match TRBD1. Germline CDR1 is SGHAT and CDR2 is FQNNGV. The CDR3 runs to 12 residues. CDR3 in amino acids: CASSLIFGDSLF. CDR3 DNA: TGTGCCAGCAGCTTAATCTTTGGGGACAGCCTCTTT.

This clone came up once. The chain is built from TRBV4-3 and TRBJ2-7, with D possibly being TRBD2 (6 bases). CDR1 is LGHNA, CDR2 YSLEER, per germline. V was trimmed by 1 base and J by 8 bases, leaving 27 bases between them. The CDR3 is 18 amino acids. CDR3 nucleotides: TGCGCCAGCAGCCAAGGCGTTTTTGAGACGGGAGTCGTCTCTAAGCAGTACTTC. Encoded protein: CASSQGVFETGVVSKQYF.

The J gene is TRBJ2-1, the V gene TRBV7-8; 8 nucleotides align to TRBD1. This CDR3 is 14 amino acids long. Germline CDR1 SGHVS, CDR2 FQNEAQ. V was clipped by 7 bases and J by 10 bases; unmatched bases: 12. CDR3 residues: CASKVDRVRNEQFF. The DNA of the CDR3 is TGTGCCAGCAAAGTGGACAGGGTTCGAAACGAGCAGTTCTTC. The whole variable domain, remainder taken from reference TRBV7-8 and TRBJ2-1, is GAGVSQSPRYKVAKRGQDVALRCDPISGHVSLFWYQQALGQGPEFLTYFQNEAQLDKSGLPSDRFFAERPEGSVSTLKIQRTQQEDSAVYLCASKVDRVRNEQFFGPGTRLTVL.